The 16 T cell receptor beta chains reported below all come from one sample, sequenced in a study of early T cells in non-severe SARS-CoV-2 infection. TCRdb recomputed calls from the 5' RACE reads with MiXCR, one row per CDR3 protein. Of just under 90,000 distinct CDR3 sequences detected, roughly an eighth appear once; the ten largest clones hold roughly 7%. The sequenced material came from whole blood. These receptors originate from an adult who was a healthcare worker with PCR-confirmed SARS-CoV-2 infection or an uninfected control (not recorded which).

This clonotype was picked up a small number of times. The V call is TRBV6-2 or TRBV6-3, the J call TRBJ2-3, with 7 bases lining up with TRBD1. The length of the CDR3 is 16 residues. Germline values: CDR1 MNHEY, CDR2 SVGEGT. V dropped 3 bases and J dropped 0; count of bases not matched to a gene: 6. This CDR3 reads CASSYPGQASTDTQYF. CDR3 in DNA: TGTGCCAGCAGTTATCCCGGACAGGCTAGCACAGATACGCAGTATTTT.

V is TRBV5-1 and J is TRBJ2-7; D possibly uses TRBD1 or TRBD2 (5 bases each). Trimming removed 1 base at V and 3 bases at J, with 14 bases between. This CDR3 is 15 amino acids long. In germline, CDR1 is SGHRS, CDR2 YFSETQ. In DNA, the CDR3 is TGCGCCAGCAGCTTGTTAGGGACGGACTTCTACGAGCAGTACTTC. Its protein is CASSLLGTDFYEQYF.

The chain uses TRBV7-2 and TRBJ2-2; weak D call: TRBD2 (5 bases). Germline V gene lookup returns CDR1 SGHTA and CDR2 FQGNSA. The ends were cut back, 4 bases at V and 4 bases at J, with 7 bases in the middle. The CDR3 totals 13 residues. The CDR3: CASSSLATGELFF. In DNA form, the CDR3 reads TGTGCCAGCAGCTCCCTAGCCACCGGGGAGCTGTTTTTT.

This rearrangement joins TRBV5-4 to TRBJ2-4, with a weak D call TRBD1 (5 bases). Germline V gene sequence: CDR1 SGHNT, CDR2 YYREEE (reference sequence). The CDR3 runs to 15 residues. The V end was cut by 4 bases, the J end by 1 base, with 12 bases between. This chain's CDR3 is CASSPYPGAKNIQYF. The CDR3 region has the DNA TGTGCCAGCAGCCCCTACCCAGGGGCCAAAAACATTCAGTACTTC.

There are many counts of this clonotype. The chain recombines TRBV28 with TRBJ1-1; TRBD1 matches 8 bases. With 5 bases clipped from V and 4 bases from J, the junction kept 6 bases outside the gene matches. The CDR3 has 14 amino acids. The germline V gene encodes CDR1 MDHEN and CDR2 SYDVKM. CDR3 region: CASSTGQGGTEAFF. The CDR3 nucleotides are TGTGCCAGCAGTACCGGACAGGGCGGCACTGAAGCTTTCTTT.

This clonotype was counted only a few times. V usage is TRBV12-3 or TRBV12-4 and J usage is TRBJ1-1, with 7 bases identical to TRBD1. The V gene end was trimmed by 6 bases and the J gene end by 4 bases; junction bases not matched to a gene: 11. The CDR3 is made up of 15 amino acids. For the CDR3, the DNA is TGTGCCAGCAGGGGGGGCGGGGACAGTATCACTGAAGCTTTCTTT. This gives the protein CASRGGGDSITEAFF.

At least ten counts were recorded for this clonotype. The chain carries TRBV7-9 and TRBJ2-5, with 8 bases fitting TRBD2. This CDR3 comprises 15 residues. The V and J ends lost 5 bases and 2 bases, in that order; junction bases with no gene match: 7. Per the germline V gene, CDR1 is SEHNR and CDR2 is FQNEAQ (reference sequence). CDR3 residues: CASSPPLAEQETQYF. DNA of the CDR3: TGTGCCAGCAGCCCCCCACTAGCGGAACAAGAGACCCAGTACTTC.

This clonotype came up many times. The V call is TRBV12-3 or TRBV12-4, the J call TRBJ2-3; 11 nucleotides align to TRBD2. Trimming cost V 6 bases and J 0 bases; bases outside gene matches: 8. This CDR3 comprises 17 residues. CDR3 DNA sequence: TGTGCCAGCAGGACCTTAGCGGGAGGGCCGAGCACAGATACGCAGTATTTT. Amino acids: CASRTLAGGPSTDTQYF.

This clonotype appeared a few times. The V and J genes are TRBV6-1 and TRBJ2-1, with 8 bases matching TRBD2. Germline CDR1 reads MNHNS; CDR2 reads SASEGT. The CDR3 runs 17 residues. V was clipped by 6 bases and J by 4 bases; unmatched bases: 14. DNA for the CDR3: TGTGCCAGCAGCCAGCGGGGGCAATGGACCCCTTACAATGAGCAGTTCTTC. Protein: CASSQRGQWTPYNEQFF.

Many counts were recorded for this clonotype. The rearrangement uses TRBV20-1 and TRBJ2-6; D is unresolved. Trimming took off 0 bases at V and 4 bases at J, with 4 bases between the two ends. From germline, CDR1 is DFQATT and CDR2 SNEGSKA (reference sequence). The CDR3 runs 13 residues. The CDR3: CSARDRGANVLTF. The CDR3 bases are TGCAGTGCTAGAGATAGAGGGGCCAACGTCCTGACTTTC.

The table lists this clonotype with a few counts. V gene TRBV3-1 combines with J gene TRBJ2-7, with 9 bases that match TRBD2. The CDR3 totals 15 residues. CDR1 is LGHDT, CDR2 YNNKEL, per germline (reference sequence). The V gene end was trimmed by 0 bases and the J gene end by 7 bases; junction bases not matched to a gene: 7. The CDR3 loop is CASSQERGRAREQYF. In DNA, the CDR3 is TGTGCCAGCAGCCAAGAGCGCGGGAGGGCCAGGGAGCAGTACTTC.

This clonotype was picked up a small number of times. The V gene is TRBV11-2, the J gene TRBJ2-7; D gene unclear. There are 12 residues in the CDR3. The V end was cut by 1 base, the J end by 5 bases, with 6 bases between. CDR1 and CDR2 from the germline V gene are SGHAT and FQNNGV. The CDR3: CASSLGFDEQYF. CDR3 bases: TGTGCCAGCAGCTTAGGTTTCGACGAGCAGTACTTC. Combining the CDR3 with reference TRBV11-2 and TRBJ2-7 gives the whole variable domain EAGVAQSPRYKIIEKRQSVAFWCNPISGHATLYWYQQILGQGPKLLIQFQNNGVVDDSQLPKDRFSAERLKGVDSTLKIQPAKLEDSAVYLCASSLGFDEQYFGPGTRLTVT.

The rearrangement links TRBV6-5 to TRBJ1-2; D ambiguous. CDR3 size: 14 residues. Germline values: CDR1 MNHEY, CDR2 SVGAGI. Trimming cost V 2 bases and J 5 bases, with 12 bases left between them. CDR3 in amino acids: CASSYIVGGYGYTF. CDR3 coding DNA: TGTGCCAGCAGTTACATCGTGGGAGGGTATGGCTACACCTTC.

This clonotype was detected a few times. The CDR3 bases are TGTGCCAGCAGTCCGAGAAGGTACGAGCAGTACTTC. Its protein product is CASSPRRYEQYF. The chain combines TRBV2 with TRBJ2-7; D not certain. This CDR3 is 12 amino acids long. V gave up 5 bases and J gave up 4 bases, with 9 bases separating them. Germline V CDR1 and CDR2: SNHLY, FYNNEI.

The table lists this clonotype with a few counts. The germline gene is not matched at one end of the junction; a read error may be the cause. The chain links TRBV27 to TRBJ1-5; D is unresolved. Germline V CDR1 and CDR2: MNHEY, SMNVEV (reference sequence). The CDR3 is made up of 13 amino acids. For the CDR3, the DNA is TGTGCCAGCAGGTTATCTAGCAATCAGCCCCAGCATTTT. Protein sequence: CASRLSSNQPQHF.

The gene calls are TRBV14 and TRBJ1-1; D is perhaps TRBD1 (6 bases). Germline lookup yields CDR1 SGHDN and CDR2 FVKESK. Trimming removed 1 base at V and 5 bases at J, with 17 bases between. The CDR3 covers 16 residues. CDR3 sequence: CASSQATGRPLTEAFF. The CDR3 DNA sequence: TGTGCCAGCAGCCAAGCAACAGGGAGACCTCTTACTGAAGCTTTCTTT.